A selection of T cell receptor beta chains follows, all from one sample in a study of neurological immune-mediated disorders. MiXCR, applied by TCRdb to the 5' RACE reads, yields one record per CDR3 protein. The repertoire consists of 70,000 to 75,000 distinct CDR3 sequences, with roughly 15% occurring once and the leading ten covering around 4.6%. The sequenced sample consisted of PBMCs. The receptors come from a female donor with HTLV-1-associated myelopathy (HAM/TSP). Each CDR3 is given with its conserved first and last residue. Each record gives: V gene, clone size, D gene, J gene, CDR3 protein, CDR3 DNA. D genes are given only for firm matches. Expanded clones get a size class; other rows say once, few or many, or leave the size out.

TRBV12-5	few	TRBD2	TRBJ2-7	CASGWNSGGINYEQYF	TGTGCTAGTGGTTGGAATAGCGGGGGTATAAACTACGAGCAGTACTTC
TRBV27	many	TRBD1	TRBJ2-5	CASSPGTGNAETQYF	TGTGCCAGCAGTCCAGGGACAGGGAACGCGGAGACCCAGTACTTC
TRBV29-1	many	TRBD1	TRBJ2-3	CSATGGADTQYF	TGCAGCGCGACAGGGGGCGCAGATACGCAGTATTTT
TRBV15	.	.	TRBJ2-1	CATSSPDGHLSNEQFF	TGTGCCACCAGCAGCCCGGACGGACACCTGTCCAATGAGCAGTTCTTC
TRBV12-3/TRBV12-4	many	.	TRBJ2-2	CASSSRRKAVELFF	TGTGCCAGCAGTTCACGACGGAAGGCTGTGGAGCTGTTTTTT
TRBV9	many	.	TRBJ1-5	CASSVSPDGNQPQHF	TGTGCCAGCAGCGTTAGTCCGGATGGCAATCAGCCCCAGCATTTT
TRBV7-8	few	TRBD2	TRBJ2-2	CASSSLAGGPGELFF	TGTGCCAGCAGCTCCCTAGCGGGGGGGCCCGGGGAGCTGTTTTTT
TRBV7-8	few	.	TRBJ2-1	CASRFGTLSLDEQFF	TGTGCCAGCAGATTCGGGACCCTGTCTTTGGATGAGCAGTTCTTC
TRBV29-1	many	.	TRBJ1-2	CSVEDQRSIGGYTF	TGCAGCGTTGAAGATCAACGGAGTATCGGGGGCTACACCTTC
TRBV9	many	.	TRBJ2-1	CASSVGEYYNEQFF	TGTGCCAGCAGCGTAGGCGAGTATTACAATGAGCAGTTCTTC